This T cell receptor (beta chain) came from a study of T cell responses to AZD1222 COVID-19 vaccine. Trimming removed 4 bases at V and 6 bases at J, with 18 bases between. The CDR3 loop spans 15 amino acids. Germline CDR1 and CDR2: LNHDA and SQIVND (reference sequence). Assay used: immunoSEQ multiplex PCR; TCRdb lists only in-frame clones, some missing. The listing records about 140,000 clones. The receptor was isolated from an adult in good health. The sample taken for sequencing was peripheral blood. The genes are TRBV19 and TRBJ1-2, with D possibly being TRBD1 (6 bases). As DNA, the CDR3 is TGTGCCAGTAGTACCCTTGGGCAGGGGCTGGATGGCTACACCTTC. This translates into CASSTLGQGLDGYTF.